This T cell receptor (beta chain) appears in the sequencing data of a study of cytomegalovirus exposure and HLA in healthy donors. The overall study: The study placed around 85% of its 398 genotyped donors in the Caucasian-associated ancestry cluster. Broader study findings: Analysis was carried out at a later point, and it linked a missense DCLRE1C variant to TCR beta V- and J-gene trimming. Among CMV-associated TCR beta chains, most appeared HLA-restricted in a later analysis.

Unrecorded immune exposures were likely, despite nominal health at sampling. Turning to this clone: What it binds is not known.

It was with 60 Vbeta and 13 Jbeta primers that the PCR ran. Sequencing used immunoSEQ multiplex PCR; TCRdb keeps in-frame clones, though not all of them. Of about 120,000 clones in the sample, about 70% are singletons; the top ten hold 4% to 5.5%. Input material: PBMCs. This TCR derives from a man aged 30 to 39 in good health and CMV-seropositive.

The CDR3 loop is CASSKGRDRGLVWNGYTF. The CDR3 DNA sequence: TGTGCCAGCAGCAAAGGGCGGGACAGGGGCTTGGTTTGGAATGGCTACACCTTC. This rearrangement joins TRBV21-1 to TRBJ1-2; TRBD1 was called by the table and not checked on the DNA. TRBV21-1 is given as a pseudogene. CDR3 length: 18 amino acids.